The rows below give T cell receptor beta chains drawn from one sample of a study of control samples from healthy donors and cancer patients. This table comes from immunoSEQ multiplex PCR, and its TCRdb copy is limited to in-frame clones, with some not included. The data hold about 130,000 clones, with more than 80% observed a single time. Sample: blood. The receptors shown here come from a man in his forties in good health. CDR3s include the opening cysteine and the closing phenylalanine or tryptophan. Not all rows give a size; the values are once, few, many and, for expanded clones, a class.

abundance: -; j_gene: TRBJ2-5; v_gene: TRBV5-8; CDR3aa: CASSLGRGGYQETQYF
abundance: -; j_gene: TRBJ2-3; v_gene: TRBV5-1; CDR3aa: CASSLDARQSYTDTQYF
abundance: -; j_gene: TRBJ2-1; v_gene: TRBV3-1/TRBV3-2; CDR3aa: CASSQEASSYNEQFF
abundance: -; j_gene: TRBJ1-3; v_gene: TRBV29-1; CDR3aa: CSVVTTLSGNTIYF
abundance: -; j_gene: TRBJ1-6; v_gene: TRBV29-1; CDR3aa: CSVRDTIHNSPLHF
abundance: -; j_gene: TRBJ1-5; v_gene: TRBV15; CDR3aa: CATSGGRDRGNQPQHF
abundance: -; j_gene: TRBJ1-5; v_gene: TRBV2; CDR3aa: CASSEWTGDQPQHF
abundance: once; j_gene: TRBJ2-3; v_gene: TRBV6-4; CDR3aa: CASRDRESTDTQYF
abundance: once; j_gene: TRBJ2-1; v_gene: TRBV24-1; CDR3aa: CATSEQSYNEQFF
abundance: once; j_gene: TRBJ2-7; v_gene: TRBV7-3; CDR3aa: CASSLSGPYEQYF
abundance: -; j_gene: TRBJ1-2; v_gene: TRBV29-1; CDR3aa: CSVGSGVYGYTF
abundance: -; j_gene: TRBJ1-2; v_gene: TRBV13; CDR3aa: CASSFTGAYGYTF
abundance: few; j_gene: TRBJ1-6; v_gene: TRBV9; CDR3aa: CASSVGGQGDSPLHF
abundance: -; j_gene: TRBJ1-2; v_gene: TRBV19; CDR3aa: CAGRTGSDGYTF
abundance: -; j_gene: TRBJ1-4; v_gene: TRBV4-1; CDR3aa: CASSQDWGRGGEKLFF
abundance: -; j_gene: TRBJ1-3; v_gene: TRBV9; CDR3aa: CASRAGSSGNTIYF
abundance: -; j_gene: TRBJ2-7; v_gene: TRBV11-1; CDR3aa: CASSLVFGRAYEQYF
abundance: -; j_gene: TRBJ1-2; v_gene: TRBV5-4; CDR3aa: CASSLDSHGYTF
abundance: -; j_gene: TRBJ2-6; v_gene: TRBV5-1; CDR3aa: CASSLGGRASGANVLTF
abundance: -; j_gene: TRBJ2-2; v_gene: TRBV5-1; CDR3aa: CASRAGGRYTGELFF
abundance: -; j_gene: TRBJ1-2; v_gene: TRBV19; CDR3aa: CASRSPPWGYTF
abundance: -; j_gene: TRBJ2-7; v_gene: TRBV19; CDR3aa: CASNALGGSEQYF
abundance: -; j_gene: TRBJ1-1; v_gene: TRBV5-6; CDR3aa: CASSLGRENTEAFF
abundance: -; j_gene: TRBJ2-1; v_gene: TRBV9; CDR3aa: CASSPRPWNEQFF
abundance: -; j_gene: TRBJ1-1; v_gene: TRBV13; CDR3aa: CASTGVGETEAFF